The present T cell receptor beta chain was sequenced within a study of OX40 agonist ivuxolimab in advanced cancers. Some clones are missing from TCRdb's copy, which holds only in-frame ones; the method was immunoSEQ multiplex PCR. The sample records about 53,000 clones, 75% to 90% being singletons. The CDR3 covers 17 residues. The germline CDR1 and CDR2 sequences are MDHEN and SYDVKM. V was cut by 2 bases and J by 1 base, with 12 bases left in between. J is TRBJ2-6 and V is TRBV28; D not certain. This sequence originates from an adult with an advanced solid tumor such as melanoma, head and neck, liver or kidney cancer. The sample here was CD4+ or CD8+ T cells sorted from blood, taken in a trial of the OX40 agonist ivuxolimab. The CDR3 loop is CASSLLVDGSGANVLTF. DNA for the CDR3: TGTGCCAGCAGTTTACTGGTCGATGGATCTGGGGCCAACGTCCTGACTTTC. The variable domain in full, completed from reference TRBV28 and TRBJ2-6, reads DVKVTQSSRYLVKRTGEKVFLECVQDMDHENMFWYRQDPGLGLRLIYFSYDVKMKEKGDIPEGYSVSREKKERFSLILESASTNQTSMYLCASSLLVDGSGANVLTFGAGSRLTVL.